The source of this TCR beta chain is a study of cytomegalovirus exposure and HLA in healthy donors (dated by TCRdb to about 2017). Background for the entire study: According to an earlier analysis of several hundred of the donors, about 179 million T cells yielded roughly 100 million unique TCR beta sequences and 250 to 350 Gb of sequence data. Around 320 gigabases of sequencing data and 80 million or so unique TCR sequences were included in an early release covering about 600 HLA-typed donors. Of the roughly 410 genotyped donors, roughly 80% were placed in the genetic ancestry cluster associated with self-reported Caucasian donors. The study aimed to test whether cataloging public T cell receptors could reveal signatures of past pathogen exposure. The T cell repertoires of under 700 subjects were profiled by immunosequencing and related to cytomegalovirus serostatus. Besides the first cohort of 666 subjects, a separate validation cohort made up of roughly 130 different subjects was used. To predict cytomegalovirus infection status, the study brought together high-throughput TCR immunosequencing, statistical association of individual TCRs with disease status, and machine learning. A later analysis re-analyzed previously published TCR beta repertoires from about 730 donors and added high-resolution HLA genotyping to study TCR occurrence patterns. Rather than using new phenotypic data, the later analysis identified candidate immune exposures from TCR beta sequences and from how often those sequences occurred across donors. To decide whether each TCR beta V gene segment behaved as functional or pseudogenic, an earlier analysis of some 600 of the donors relied on high-throughput TCR beta sequencing. Donor age, sex, ethnicity and CMV serostatus were collected together with the repertoire data. A later genetic analysis took genome-wide SNP genotypes for about three fifths of the roughly 670 donors and used that subset as a discovery cohort. Every repertoire in the discovery cohort had been generated on one and the same sequencing platform. Both class I and class II loci were covered by HLA typing, at four-digit resolution. The number of typed donors differed by locus: roughly 620-630 for A, B, C, DRB1 and DQB1; some 540 for DQA1; around 580 for DPA1; and some 450 for DPB1. Four or five DR-DQ haplotypes were handled as single units for association and clustering, since linkage in the cohort was strong. On average, around 230,000 unique TCR beta nucleotide sequences were sequenced per donor among a few hundred genotyped donors of the cohort, with approximately 18% of those sequences being non-productive. Results the study describes overall, beyond this receptor: V-gene and J-gene trimming of TCR beta chains was associated with a missense DCLRE1C variant in a later genetic analysis, and the association was replicated in an independent cohort. Several of the top co-occurrence clusters appeared to be linked to parvovirus B19, influenza, CMV and Epstein-Barr virus, according to a later analysis. Roughly uniform sequencing depth across donors was assumed in presence/absence analyses, although this assumption may not hold. In this cohort, only TCR beta chains were sequenced, and detectable features were limited by the absence of alpha or paired-chain data. A total of 164 TCR beta chains were listed by the study as associated with cytomegalovirus. A further reported finding was that TCR beta sequences accurately predicted the HLA-A and HLA-B alleles for most subjects in the first cohort. Because some donors lacked HLA typing at each locus, the association tests relied only on the typed subset. Across donors, most TCR sequences were observed very rarely, whereas some public TCRs were present in many individuals. Compared with equally common non-associated chains, HLA-associated TCR beta chains in a later analysis were more clonally expanded and had lower generation probabilities. Three of the identified cytomegalovirus-associated TCR beta chains were confirmed in vitro to be specific for cytomegalovirus antigens. A later genetic analysis reported fewer N-insertions in productive TCRs among donors in an Asian-associated ancestry cluster than the roughly 650-donor mean. When HLA alleles, especially DR and DQ, strongly co-occurred, TCR associations were difficult to assign to individual alleles. Immune exposure information for the cohort was limited to CMV serostatus. Correlated functional status among segregating V segments might reflect linkage disequilibrium, but an unknown experimental factor could not be ruled out. The classifier was reported to diagnose cytomegalovirus status with high specificity and sensitivity in both the original cohort and the validation cohort. In a later analysis, the rate of TCR association differed among HLA loci, with DRB1 alleles having the most associated TCRs and HLA-C alleles having the fewest. It was suggested by the authors that the approach could potentially be generalized to other disease states and immunological phenotypes. In a later analysis, 16,951 TCR beta sequences were associated with specific HLA alleles at a false discovery rate of 0.05. In a later analysis, most CMV-associated TCR beta chains were found to appear HLA-restricted, with HLA associations seemingly driven largely by CMV exposure. Some IMGT-functional V segments, including TRBV6-2 and TRBV6-3, could not be told apart with the 87-base-pair reads, so those segments were excluded. In an earlier analysis of 587 of the donors, most TCR beta V segments appeared in productive rearrangements about 87% or about 30% of the time, broadly matching IMGT annotations. The earlier analysis of 587 of the donors excluded some 15 rarely observed V segments, including chromosome 9 orphons, because counts were too low. A cluster of highly shared sequence variants was judged likely to represent a technical artifact of the sequencing pipeline.

The germline V gene specifies MDHEN as CDR1 and SYDVKM as CDR2. Compared with germline, V lacks 2 bases and J lacks 4 bases; bases without a gene match: 6. Including cysteine and phenylalanine, the CDR3 has 16 amino acids. Only the CDR3 portion is preserved as DNA: 48 bases, with reading frame beginning at the first base. Libraries were prepared through the immunoSEQ multiplex PCR assay. For the multiplex PCR, a mixture combining 60 forward primers for TCR Vbeta segments and 13 reverse primers for TCR Jbeta segments was used. The CDR3 region of rearranged TCR beta genes was amplified from genomic DNA with a multiplex PCR assay. The Illumina HiSeq System was used to sequence the amplified TCR beta libraries as 87-base-pair reads. In the original analysis: In a later analysis, around 80 million unique TCR beta chains were counted across the 650 to 750 repertoires, and roughly 11 million of these chains were shared by at least two donors. To remove PCR and sequencing errors, raw reads were error-corrected and collapsed into unique sequences using a nearest-neighbor algorithm that merged closely related sequences. V, D and J gene segments were assigned by aligning CDR3 sequences to IMGT reference sequences. Each retained sequence needed at least a six-nucleotide match to both a V gene segment and a J gene segment. A rearrangement was called productive if the CDR3 had no stop codons and remained in frame with V and J, and every other rearrangement was called non-productive. Following IMGT convention, CDR3 was defined as the stretch from the second conserved V-encoded cysteine to the conserved J-encoded phenylalanine. The earlier analysis of approximately 590 of the donors excluded any sequence lacking an unambiguous match to a single V gene segment. In an earlier analysis of several hundred of the donors, V segments were called functional above 56.7% productive rearrangements and were called segregating when the between-donor standard deviation exceeded 5%. A statistical classification framework was built to diagnose cytomegalovirus status from the catalog of TCR beta chain sequences. In a later analysis, TCR nucleotide sequences were compared against IMGT/GENE-DB human TR gene sequences so that V and J genes could be assigned. The TCRdist pipeline was used in a later analysis to assign CDR3 sequences and most-parsimonious VDJ recombination scenarios. A later analysis defined each TCR beta chain by its CDR3 amino acid sequence plus V-gene family, and excluded reads lacking a unique V-gene family. A later analysis removed nearly 600 highly shared, low-generation-probability nucleotide sequences to deal with suspected cross-contamination and a sequencing artifact. In a later analysis, a clonal expansion index was calculated for each public chain from normalized within-repertoire ranks of inferred template counts. In a later analysis, generation probabilities were computed with a VDJ recombination model fitted to out-of-frame rearrangements, and the resulting probabilities were checked against IGoR. Hypergeometric tests were used in a later analysis to score TCR-TCR, TCR-HLA and TCR-CMV co-occurrence, with a repertoire-size bias correction applied to the TCR pairs. False discovery rates were estimated in a later analysis by permuting HLA or CMV assignments 20 times. In a later analysis, co-occurring TCRs were grouped with DBSCAN, and TCRdist sequence similarity was added when clustering was performed within HLA-allele-positive subsets. Co-occurrence clustering excluded repertoires with fewer than 30,000 or more than 120,000 public chains, plus five with anomalous nucleotide sharing. TCRdb's version of the immuneACCESS table is confined to in-frame rearrangements and falls short of the full clone set. An unresolved V gene accounts for under half of the shortfall where checked; the remainder is of unknown origin. D and trimming were read from the DNA, whereas the V and J calls and clone size are those reported in that table. The sample profile shows around 110,000 clones; around 86% of them were found once. Of the sample, under 4% falls within the top ten clones.

The cohort was made up of under 800 healthy bone marrow donors. At the time of sampling, every cohort member was nominally healthy, though immune exposures that went unrecorded were likely present. The donor tested CMV seronegative and was one of the 352 seronegative cohort members. Every donor gave a peripheral blood sample, and the peripheral blood mononuclear cells from that sample were used for TCR beta sequencing. The Qiagen DNeasy Blood Extraction Kit was used to extract genomic DNA from the blood cell samples. Worth noting for this clone: Its target antigen remains unknown. The record has no base qualities; no much larger clone is one base away.

The sequence links TRBV28 to TRBJ2-1, with TRBD2 identical over 9 junction bases. This receptor was taken from a woman aged 25 to 39 in good health and CMV-seronegative. The specimen sequenced was PBMCs. The base sequence is TGTGCCAGCAGTTTACCGGGGACTAGCCGGTACAATGAGCAGTTCTTC. Translated, it reads CASSLPGTSRYNEQFF.